A selection of T cell receptor beta chains follows, all from one sample in a study of shared clonotypes between healthy human individuals. The data were produced by immunoSEQ multiplex PCR, yet TCRdb's version contains in-frame clones alone and is incomplete. The sample gives about 2.1 million clones, about 94% of which show up once; roughly 1.7% is in the top ten. What was sequenced was naive CD8+ T cells from PBMCs. Receptor source: a man aged 18-30 years in good health. Some clones in this sample may be carry-over from other donors' samples. Both conserved end residues are part of each CDR3. The order of the fields is D gene, J gene, V gene, clone size, CDR3 DNA, CDR3 protein. The D gene is left open where the match is weak. Clone size is stated in some rows and not others, as once, few, many or a class when expanded.

. | TRBJ2-4 | TRBV7-9 | many | TGTGCCAGCAGTGGACTTATTCAAAGCTTGCCCACCCGCAAAAACATTCAGTACTTC | CASSGLIQSLPTRKNIQYF
. | TRBJ1-5 | TRBV6-9 | . | TGTGCGGAACCCTGGGGAGGGGGATTATTTAGCAATCAGCCCCAGCATTTT | CAEPWGGGLFSNQPQHF
. | TRBJ1-1 | TRBV30 | few | TGTGCCTGGGTTGGCAGTCGAGGAGCTTTCTTT | CAWVGSRGAFF
. | TRBJ1-2 | TRBV7-9 | . | TGTGCCAGCAGCTTAGACGGGTCGGATGGCTACACCTTC | CASSLDGSDGYTF
. | TRBJ1-2 | TRBV7-9 | . | TGTGCCAGCAGCTTAACTTCCGTAGGTTTTTATGGCTACACCTTC | CASSLTSVGFYGYTF
TRBD2 | TRBJ2-7 | TRBV6-5 | . | TGTGCCAGCAGCACGGGACTAACGAGCTCCTACGAGCAGTACTTC | CASSTGLTSSYEQYF
. | TRBJ2-7 | TRBV7-9 | . | TGTGCCAGCAGCCCCGGGGTGGCTACTCCCTACGAGCAGTACTTC | CASSPGVATPYEQYF
. | TRBJ2-3 | TRBV9 | . | TGTGCCAGCAGCGTCCGTGGGCACCCGGATACGCAGTATTTT | CASSVRGHPDTQYF
TRBD1 | TRBJ1-2 | TRBV9 | . | TGTGCCAGCAGCGCCAGCTGGACAGGAAAACTGTATGGCTACACCTTC | CASSASWTGKLYGYTF
. | TRBJ2-3 | TRBV11-2 | . | TGTGCCAGCAGCTTAGGAGCTACTGATACGCAGTATTTT | CASSLGATDTQYF
TRBD2 | TRBJ2-7 | TRBV6-6 | . | TGTGCCAGCAGTCATGGACTAGCGGGAAGGTTCGAGCAGTACTTC | CASSHGLAGRFEQYF
TRBD1 | TRBJ1-1 | TRBV28 | . | TGTGCCAGCAGTCATACGCTAGGGGGCGCCGGGATCCTTGAAGCTTTCTTT | CASSHTLGGAGILEAFF
TRBD1 | TRBJ1-2 | TRBV28 | . | TGTGCCAGCAGCCCCCGAGGACAGGGGAATGGCTACACCTTC | CASSPRGQGNGYTF
TRBD2 | TRBJ2-1 | TRBV4-1 | . | TGCGCCAGCAGCCACCTCGGGGGACTAGGTGGGGAGCAGTTCTTC | CASSHLGGLGGEQFF
TRBD2 | TRBJ2-7 | TRBV28 | once | TGTGCCAGCAGTTTATATGGCGGGAGCATAGGCTACGAGCAGTACTTC | CASSLYGGSIGYEQYF
. | TRBJ2-1 | TRBV7-9 | . | TGTGCCAGCAGCCGCCAGGGCAATGAGCAGTTCTTC | CASSRQGNEQFF
. | TRBJ2-5 | TRBV9 | . | TGTGCCAGCAGCGGCGAGGGACACAGCGACCAAGAGACCCAGTACTTC | CASSGEGHSDQETQYF
TRBD1 | TRBJ2-5 | TRBV11-2 | . | TGTGCCAGCACCTACGGGACAGGGGGAGAGACCCAGTACTTC | CASTYGTGGETQYF
TRBD1 | TRBJ1-5 | TRBV15 | . | TGTGCCACCAGCAGAGATCCCGGGACAGTGCAGCCCCAGCATTTT | CATSRDPGTVQPQHF
. | TRBJ2-1 | TRBV10-3 | . | TGTGCCATCAGTGACATTCTCGGAAGGGGGCAGTTCTTC | CAISDILGRGQFF
TRBD1 | TRBJ2-1 | TRBV9 | . | TGTGCCAGCAGCGTAGGAGGGGGCTGGGGCAATGAGCAGTTCTTC | CASSVGGGWGNEQFF
TRBD2 | TRBJ2-3 | TRBV2 | few | TGTGCCAGCAGTGGGACTAGCGGGAGGACAGATACGCAGTATTTT | CASSGTSGRTDTQYF
TRBD1 | TRBJ1-2 | TRBV11-2 | . | TGTGCCAGCAGCTTCAGGGGGCAGGATGGCTACACCTTC | CASSFRGQDGYTF
. | TRBJ1-1 | TRBV29-1 | . | TGCAGCGTTGGGCAGGAGAATAACAATGAAGCTTTCTTT | CSVGQENNNEAFF
TRBD2 | TRBJ2-1 | TRBV27 | . | TGTGCCAGCGGATATAGCGGGAGGGCGCGGAATGAGCAGTTCTTC | CASGYSGRARNEQFF
TRBD1 | TRBJ2-7 | TRBV2 | . | TGTGCCAGCAGTGAAGGTTTAACAGGGGTCTCCTACGAGCAGTACTTC | CASSEGLTGVSYEQYF
. | TRBJ1-1 | TRBV4-1 | . | TGCGCCAGCAGCCATCGGCAGGGCGGGAACACTGAAGCTTTCTTT | CASSHRQGGNTEAFF
. | TRBJ2-7 | TRBV6-5 | . | TGTGCCAGCAGCAACCCTCCTTTCGAGCAGTACTTC | CASSNPPFEQYF
TRBD2 | TRBJ2-7 | TRBV28 | . | TGTGCCAGCAGTTTGACAGCGGGACTTTACGAGCAGTACTTC | CASSLTAGLYEQYF
TRBD1 | TRBJ1-5 | TRBV19 | . | TGTGCCACCAAAGGCCGGGACAGCTTTTATCAGCCCCAGCATTTT | CATKGRDSFYQPQHF
. | TRBJ1-2 | TRBV5-1 | . | TGCGCCAGCTCGGACCGGGACCCCCGTGGGGGCTACACCTTC | CASSDRDPRGGYTF
TRBD1 | TRBJ2-3 | TRBV19 | . | TGTGCCAGTAGTCCAGGGGGCTTGGCAGATACGCAGTATTTT | CASSPGGLADTQYF
. | TRBJ1-4 | TRBV6-6 | . | TGTGCCAGCAGTTACGGTCCCAGGGCAAATGAAAAACTGTTTTTT | CASSYGPRANEKLFF
TRBD1 | TRBJ1-1 | TRBV28 | . | TGTGCCAGCAGCCTGGACAGGGGCACAGCTTTCTTT | CASSLDRGTAFF
. | TRBJ1-3 | TRBV6-5 | . | TGTGCCAGCAGTTACTCTACCGGGGTCGGAAACACCATATATTTT | CASSYSTGVGNTIYF
TRBD1 | TRBJ2-7 | TRBV15 | . | TGTGCCACCAGCAGGACAGGGGGCGACTTCTACGAGCAGTACTTC | CATSRTGGDFYEQYF
. | TRBJ2-2 | TRBV4-3 | . | TGCGCCAGCAGCCAAGATCCGGCAGGGACGACCGGGGAGCTGTTTTTT | CASSQDPAGTTGELFF
. | TRBJ1-1 | TRBV19 | . | TGTGCCAGTCGGGGGGGTGCTGAAGCTTTCTTT | CASRGGAEAFF
TRBD2 | TRBJ2-7 | TRBV9 | . | TGTGCCAGCAGCGTAGCTACTAGCGGCCCCTACGAGCAGTACTTC | CASSVATSGPYEQYF
. | TRBJ1-1 | TRBV12-5 | . | TGTGCTAGTGGTTTGAACGGGGGGTTCCCTGAAGCTTTCTTT | CASGLNGGFPEAFF
. | TRBJ2-5 | TRBV5-1 | . | TGCGCCAGCAGCTTGGTCGGCACTAACCCCGAGACCCAGTACTTC | CASSLVGTNPETQYF
. | TRBJ2-7 | TRBV7-3 | . | TGTGCCAGCAGCCCTGGAAGGGCCCCTCTCGAGCAGTACTTC | CASSPGRAPLEQYF
TRBD2 | TRBJ2-1 | TRBV4-1 | . | TGCGCCAGCAGCCAAGCACCGGGACTAGCGGGATTTGAGCAGTTCTTC | CASSQAPGLAGFEQFF
TRBD1 | TRBJ2-7 | TRBV7-2 | . | TGTGCCAGCAACCCCCCGGGACAGTATCCCTACGAGCAGTACTTC | CASNPPGQYPYEQYF
TRBD2 | TRBJ2-3 | TRBV7-9 | . | TGTGCCAGCAGCCTGACCCGGACTAGCGGGAGGAGCACAGATACGCAGTATTTT | CASSLTRTSGRSTDTQYF
TRBD2 | TRBJ2-3 | TRBV5-1 | . | TGCGCCAGCAGCCCTGGAACTAGCGGGTTCACAGATACGCAGTATTTT | CASSPGTSGFTDTQYF
TRBD2 | TRBJ2-1 | TRBV4-3 | . | TGCGCCAGCAGCCGCCTACTAGCGGGAGGGAAGCAGTTCTTC | CASSRLLAGGKQFF
. | TRBJ2-1 | TRBV5-6 | once | TGTGCCAGCAGCCCGCCTGACTCTGTCGATGAGCAGTTCTTC | CASSPPDSVDEQFF